This is a list of T cell receptor beta chains from one sample in a study of blood T cell repertoires in COVID-19. Repertoires were generated with immunoSEQ multiplex PCR, while TCRdb's copy carries only in-frame clones and drops some. The data hold roughly 200,000 clones, with over 70% observed a single time. Sequencing input: peripheral blood. Every receptor here comes from a man aged 35 to 55 with acute or convalescent COVID-19. Each CDR3 is given with its conserved first and last residue. A D gene is named only where the DNA matches it firmly. The size entry is marked missing in some rows and otherwise reads once, few, many or a size class.

J gene: TRBJ1-4
D gene: TRBD1
clone size: .
V gene: TRBV6-5
CDR3 DNA: TGTGCCAGCAGTTCTATACAGGGGGGAAATGAAAAACTGTTTTTT
CDR3 protein: CASSSIQGGNEKLFF

J gene: TRBJ1-2
D gene: .
clone size: .
V gene: TRBV14
CDR3 DNA: TGTGCCAGCAGCAAGCGGACGCAACCTTATCCTGGCTACACCTTC
CDR3 protein: CASSKRTQPYPGYTF

J gene: TRBJ2-3
D gene: .
clone size: .
V gene: TRBV18
CDR3 DNA: TGTGCCAGCTCACCACAGGAACTCGGACTGACAGATACGCAGTATTTT
CDR3 protein: CASSPQELGLTDTQYF

J gene: TRBJ1-2
D gene: .
clone size: .
V gene: TRBV19
CDR3 DNA: TGTGCCAGTAGCCCCGACGGAGACTATGGCTACACCTTC
CDR3 protein: CASSPDGDYGYTF

J gene: TRBJ1-1
D gene: TRBD1
clone size: .
V gene: TRBV4-2
CDR3 DNA: TGTGCCAGCAGCCACGCAAACAGGGGGAAGAACACTGAAGCTTTCTTT
CDR3 protein: CASSHANRGKNTEAFF

J gene: TRBJ2-2
D gene: .
clone size: .
V gene: TRBV20-1
CDR3 DNA: TGCAGTGCTAGTGCAGACTTGGAGCTGTTTTTT
CDR3 protein: CSASADLELFF

J gene: TRBJ1-2
D gene: .
clone size: few
V gene: TRBV9
CDR3 DNA: TGTGCCAGCAGCCCCCGCACAGGGAACTATGGCTACACCTTC
CDR3 protein: CASSPRTGNYGYTF

J gene: TRBJ1-2
D gene: .
clone size: .
V gene: TRBV4-1
CDR3 DNA: TGCGCCAGCAGCCAAGGGGGGCTGTATGGCTACACCTTC
CDR3 protein: CASSQGGLYGYTF

J gene: TRBJ2-4
D gene: .
clone size: .
V gene: TRBV7-9
CDR3 DNA: TGTGCCAGCTCCTATCTGGACATTCAGTACTTC
CDR3 protein: CASSYLDIQYF

J gene: TRBJ2-1
D gene: TRBD2
clone size: .
V gene: TRBV2
CDR3 DNA: TGTGCCAGCAGCCCCCTCACGGGAGGAGTAGGCAATGAGCAGTTCTTC
CDR3 protein: CASSPLTGGVGNEQFF

J gene: TRBJ2-7
D gene: .
clone size: .
V gene: TRBV7-3
CDR3 DNA: TGTGCCAGCAGCGTATCGGGCGGGAACTACGAGCAGTACTTC
CDR3 protein: CASSVSGGNYEQYF

J gene: TRBJ1-4
D gene: .
clone size: .
V gene: TRBV2
CDR3 DNA: TGTGCCAGCCATCTACAGTTGTCGGCAAGGGAAAAACTGTTTTTT
CDR3 protein: CASHLQLSAREKLFF

J gene: TRBJ2-1
D gene: TRBD2
clone size: .
V gene: TRBV24-1
CDR3 DNA: TGTGCCACCAGTGACCCCGGGACTATGGGCAATGAGCAGTTCTTC
CDR3 protein: CATSDPGTMGNEQFF

J gene: TRBJ2-3
D gene: .
clone size: few
V gene: TRBV19
CDR3 DNA: TGTGCCAGTAGTATAGACCGAGGGGATACGCAGTATTTT
CDR3 protein: CASSIDRGDTQYF

J gene: TRBJ1-2
D gene: .
clone size: .
V gene: TRBV6-2/TRBV6-3
CDR3 DNA: TGTGCCAGCAGTTACTCAGGGATAGCGGGCTACACCTTC
CDR3 protein: CASSYSGIAGYTF

J gene: TRBJ2-3
D gene: TRBD2
clone size: .
V gene: TRBV4-1
CDR3 DNA: TGCGCCAGCATGGCGGGAGTTTTCTCAGATACGCAGTATTTT
CDR3 protein: CASMAGVFSDTQYF

J gene: TRBJ1-1
D gene: TRBD1
clone size: .
V gene: TRBV7-3
CDR3 DNA: TGTGCCAGCAGCTCGACAGGGGCCGGGACTGAAGCTTTCTTT
CDR3 protein: CASSSTGAGTEAFF

J gene: TRBJ2-7
D gene: .
clone size: .
V gene: TRBV11-1
CDR3 DNA: TGTGCCAGCAGCTTATGGGGACACTACGAGCAGTACTTC
CDR3 protein: CASSLWGHYEQYF

J gene: TRBJ1-3
D gene: TRBD1
clone size: .
V gene: TRBV7-6
CDR3 DNA: TGTGCCAGCAGCTCCTATAGGGGACAGGGGCTCCCCTCTGGAAACACCATATATTTT
CDR3 protein: CASSSYRGQGLPSGNTIYF

J gene: TRBJ2-5
D gene: .
clone size: .
V gene: TRBV11-2
CDR3 DNA: TGTGCCAGCAGCCCTTGGGATCCGGGGGAGACCCAGTACTTC
CDR3 protein: CASSPWDPGETQYF

J gene: TRBJ2-5
D gene: .
clone size: few
V gene: TRBV9
CDR3 DNA: TGTGCCAGCAGCGTAGGCCCGGGAGAGGCGAAGACCCAGTACTTC
CDR3 protein: CASSVGPGEAKTQYF

J gene: TRBJ2-5
D gene: .
clone size: .
V gene: TRBV15
CDR3 DNA: TGTGCCACCAGCAGAGACACTGGGGGGAGGACCCAGTACTTC
CDR3 protein: CATSRDTGGRTQYF

J gene: TRBJ2-1
D gene: TRBD2
clone size: .
V gene: TRBV27
CDR3 DNA: TGTGCCAGCAGTTTCGGGATCGAGGGACTAGAATACAATGAGCAGTTCTTC
CDR3 protein: CASSFGIEGLEYNEQFF

J gene: TRBJ2-1
D gene: TRBD2
clone size: .
V gene: TRBV6-2/TRBV6-3
CDR3 DNA: TGTGCCAGCAGTATGCTGGGGACTAGAGTCAATGAGCAGTTCTTC
CDR3 protein: CASSMLGTRVNEQFF

J gene: TRBJ1-5
D gene: TRBD1
clone size: .
V gene: TRBV29-1
CDR3 DNA: TGCAGCGTTGCCTCCGGGACAGGAAGCAATCAGCCCCAGCATTTT
CDR3 protein: CSVASGTGSNQPQHF

J gene: TRBJ2-1
D gene: .
clone size: .
V gene: TRBV5-4
CDR3 DNA: TGTGCCAGCAGCTTGCGGAGCCCCGAGGGCAATGAGCAGTTCTTC
CDR3 protein: CASSLRSPEGNEQFF

J gene: TRBJ1-2
D gene: TRBD1
clone size: .
V gene: TRBV10-3
CDR3 DNA: TGTGCCATCAGTGAGCCTACAGGGGTGGGCTATGGCTACACCTTC
CDR3 protein: CAISEPTGVGYGYTF

J gene: TRBJ1-1
D gene: TRBD1
clone size: .
V gene: TRBV15
CDR3 DNA: TGTGCCACCAGCAGGTCAGAGAGGGGGCCCACTGAAGCTTTCTTT
CDR3 protein: CATSRSERGPTEAFF

J gene: TRBJ2-1
D gene: .
clone size: .
V gene: TRBV5-5
CDR3 DNA: TGTGCCAGCAGCTTGGCAGGGATGGGGTCCTACAATGAGCAGTTCTTC
CDR3 protein: CASSLAGMGSYNEQFF

J gene: TRBJ1-1
D gene: .
clone size: once
V gene: TRBV19
CDR3 DNA: TGTGCCAGTAGTCTCCAGGGGTCAGCTATGAACACTGAAGCTTTCTTT
CDR3 protein: CASSLQGSAMNTEAFF

J gene: TRBJ1-3
D gene: .
clone size: .
V gene: TRBV5-4
CDR3 DNA: TGTGCCAGCAGCTTGGCGGGATCCGTGGGAATCGCTGGAAACACCATATATTTT
CDR3 protein: CASSLAGSVGIAGNTIYF

J gene: TRBJ1-5
D gene: .
clone size: few
V gene: TRBV3-1/TRBV3-2
CDR3 DNA: TGTGCCAGCAGCCGATACATTGGGGCTGATCAGCCCCAGCATTTT
CDR3 protein: CASSRYIGADQPQHF